Listed below are T cell receptor beta chains from one sample, sequenced in a study of T cells expressing NK-cell markers. TCRdb re-called the 5' RACE reads; one entry per CDR3 protein, DNA not given. The table lists some 390,000 distinct CDR3 sequences. The sequenced sample was blood T cells: a sorted CD56 or NKG2C T cell subset, CD4+ or CD8+ T cells, or bulk PBMC T cells (not recorded which). The receptors come from a woman between 50 and 59 years old in good health. CDR3s include the opening cysteine and the closing phenylalanine or tryptophan. The order of the fields is CDR3 length, J gene, V gene, CDR3 protein.

cdr3_length: 17; j_call: TRBJ2-3; v_call: TRBV12-3/TRBV12-4; cdr3_aa: CASSLGAGTGNTDTQYF
cdr3_length: 15; j_call: TRBJ2-3; v_call: TRBV7-9; cdr3_aa: CASSLVQQGTDTQYF
cdr3_length: 13; j_call: TRBJ2-7; v_call: TRBV12-3/TRBV12-4; cdr3_aa: CASSLAGAEEQYF
cdr3_length: 16; j_call: TRBJ2-3; v_call: TRBV5-1; cdr3_aa: CASSLALADLTDTQYF
cdr3_length: 14; j_call: TRBJ2-7; v_call: TRBV5-1; cdr3_aa: CASSEGQGQNEQYF
cdr3_length: 14; j_call: TRBJ2-2; v_call: TRBV10-2; cdr3_aa: CASSEGGRTGELFF
cdr3_length: 14; j_call: TRBJ2-5; v_call: TRBV5-4; cdr3_aa: CASSRGQDQETQYF
cdr3_length: 14; j_call: TRBJ2-3; v_call: TRBV12-3/TRBV12-4; cdr3_aa: CASTQGGFADTQYF
cdr3_length: 15; j_call: TRBJ2-5; v_call: TRBV12-3/TRBV12-4; cdr3_aa: CASSLVLRSQETQYF
cdr3_length: 16; j_call: TRBJ2-7; v_call: TRBV14; cdr3_aa: CASSQVGLAVSYEQYF
cdr3_length: 18; j_call: TRBJ2-2; v_call: TRBV20-1; cdr3_aa: CSASRPPGLAGGTGELFF
cdr3_length: 15; j_call: TRBJ2-2; v_call: TRBV25-1; cdr3_aa: CASSPWLSNTGELFF
cdr3_length: 13; j_call: TRBJ2-1; v_call: TRBV5-1; cdr3_aa: CASSLADRTEQFF
cdr3_length: 13; j_call: TRBJ2-5; v_call: TRBV5-1; cdr3_aa: CASSLPKPETQYF
cdr3_length: 12; j_call: TRBJ2-1; v_call: TRBV15; cdr3_aa: CATSSTGGEQFF